This passage covers 30 T cell receptor beta chains from one sample sequenced in a study of cytotoxic CD8 clonotypes in ibrutinib-treated CLL. Clones were sequenced by immunoSEQ multiplex PCR, and TCRdb holds only the in-frame ones, with some missing. This repertoire shows some 100,000 clones, approximately 58% found once; its top ten account for about 40%. The material sequenced was PBMCs, taken after 24 months of ibrutinib treatment. The receptors derive from a human donor with chronic lymphocytic leukemia.

The chain joins TRBV2 to TRBJ1-5, with D maybe TRBD1 (5 bases). CDR1 is SNHLY, CDR2 FYNNEI, per germline. Trimming took off 5 bases at V and 5 bases at J, with 16 bases between the two ends. CDR3 size: 15 residues. This chain's CDR3 is CASSPLRAVDQPQHF. CDR3 nucleotides: TGTGCCAGCAGTCCGCTCAGGGCGGTGGATCAGCCCCAGCATTTT.

A word on this clone: Mismatch with germline at one junction end may stem from a read error. The chain joins TRBV6-4 to TRBJ2-1; no reliable D call. The CDR3 covers 8 residues. Germline CDR1 is MRHNA and CDR2 is SNTAGT. The CDR3 sequence: CASSEVVF. CDR3 DNA: TGTGCCAGCAGTGAAGTTGTCTTC.

This clone was observed a few times. The J gene is TRBJ2-3, the V gene TRBV30; D is unresolved. CDR1 and CDR2 (germline): GTSNPN, SVGIG (reference sequence). The CDR3 extends over 10 amino acids. Deletions cut 5 bases from V and 6 bases from J, with 6 bases between. CDR3 protein: CAWGFDTQYF. CDR3 coding DNA: TGTGCCTGGGGGTTTGATACGCAGTATTTT.

This clone was counted a few times. The chain recombines TRBV7-2 with TRBJ2-3, with 10 positions matching TRBD2. This CDR3 has 15 residues. Losses at the gene ends were 5 bases for V and 5 bases for J; bases not matched to a gene: 7. CDR1 SGHTA and CDR2 FQGNSA come from the germline V gene. CDR3 in amino acids: CASSILAGSQDTQYF. As DNA, the CDR3 is TGTGCCAGCAGCATACTAGCGGGGTCACAAGATACGCAGTATTTT. Using reference TRBV7-2 and TRBJ2-3 for the parts outside the CDR3, the full variable domain is GAGVSQSPSNKVTEKGKDVELRCDPISGHTALYWYRQSLGQGLEFLIYFQGNSAPDKSGLPSDRFSAERTGGSVSTLTIQRTQQEDSAVYLCASSILAGSQDTQYFGPGTRLTVL.

The J gene is TRBJ1-2, the V gene TRBV6-5; no clear D. The CDR3 is 14 residues long. Trimming cost V 5 bases and J 5 bases, with 15 bases left between them. Germline CDR1 is MNHEY and CDR2 is SVGAGI. This chain's CDR3 is CASSPGEGGYGYTF. CDR3 bases: TGTGCCAGCAGTCCCGGGGAGGGCGGGTATGGCTACACCTTC.

The rearrangement links TRBV19 to TRBJ2-3, with D possibly called TRBD1 or TRBD2 (6 bases each). The CDR3 spans 14 residues. Germline V gives CDR1 LNHDA, CDR2 SQIVND (reference sequence). Trimming pared 5 bases from V and 2 bases from J, leaving 11 bases between. The CDR3 reads CASSLGGNTDTQYF. The CDR3 DNA reads as TGTGCCAGTAGTTTAGGGGGGAACACAGATACGCAGTATTTT.

The chain has TRBV29-1 and TRBJ2-2; 8 bases match TRBD1. After removal of 6 bases from V and 6 bases from J, the junction contained 3 bases not matched to a gene. This CDR3 has 12 amino acids. Germline lookup yields CDR1 SQVTM and CDR2 ANQGSEA. The CDR3 region is CSVRTGPGELFF. In DNA form, the CDR3 reads TGCAGCGTCCGGACAGGGCCCGGGGAGCTGTTTTTT.

The rearrangement links TRBV28 to TRBJ2-3, with 8 positions matching TRBD2. The CDR3 totals 15 residues. V dropped 8 bases and J dropped 1; count of bases not matched to a gene: 8. Per the germline V gene, CDR1 is MDHEN and CDR2 is SYDVKM. The CDR3 nucleotides are TGTGCCAGCCAAAGGACTAGCTATGGCACAGATACGCAGTATTTT. Protein product: CASQRTSYGTDTQYF.

V usage is TRBV30 and J usage is TRBJ2-2; D is undetermined. V lost 2 bases and J 12 bases, leaving 19 bases between the germline ends. Germline values: CDR1 GTSNPN, CDR2 SVGIG (reference sequence). The CDR3 totals 14 residues. The CDR3 reads CAWSMGYDLRKLFF. The CDR3 bases are TGTGCCTGGAGTATGGGGTATGACCTCCGAAAGCTGTTTTTT.

The rearrangement links TRBV5-1 to TRBJ2-7; 8 positions match TRBD1. Germline V CDR1 and CDR2: SGHRS, YFSETQ. The V segment lost 4 bases and the J segment 2 bases; nucleotides outside the gene matches: 5. This CDR3 is 14 amino acids long. The CDR3 DNA reads TGCGCCAGCAGCATACCGGGACAGGCCTACGAGCAGTACTTC. Encoded protein: CASSIPGQAYEQYF. The full variable domain, with the rest looked up from reference TRBV5-1 and TRBJ2-7, is KAGVTQTPRYLIKTRGQQVTLSCSPISGHRSVSWYQQTPGQGLQFLFEYFSETQRNKGNFPGRFSGRQFSNSRSEMNVSTLELGDSALYLCASSIPGQAYEQYFGPGTRLTVT.

This clone has more than one count but fewer than ten. The chain links TRBV7-2 to TRBJ2-1, with D hard to call. The CDR3 is 12 residues long. CDR1 and CDR2 (germline): SGHTA, FQGNSA. The V end was cut by 5 bases, the J end by 8 bases, with 10 bases between. CDR3 in amino acids: CASSQHSDEQFF. The CDR3 region has the DNA TGTGCCAGCAGCCAACATTCCGATGAGCAGTTCTTC.

This clone was seen a handful of times. This rearrangement joins TRBV25-1 to TRBJ1-2; D not resolved. Trimming took off 1 base at V and 5 bases at J, with 8 bases between the two ends. CDR1 and CDR2 from the germline V gene are MGHDK and SYGVNS. The CDR3 runs to 13 residues. CDR3 DNA: TGTGCCAGCAGTGAATTTATCTCATATGGCTACACCTTC. Translation: CASSEFISYGYTF.

The chain uses TRBV11-3 and TRBJ2-7; possibly TRBD1 for D (5 bases). The CDR3 length is 14 residues. Trimming pared 3 bases from V and 3 bases from J, leaving 12 bases between. CDR1 SGHNT and CDR2 YENEEA come from the germline V gene. The CDR3 coding sequence is TGTGCCAGCAGCTTGACCCAGGGTGTCTACGAGCAGTACTTC. Translating it yields CASSLTQGVYEQYF.

In this sample, this clone turned up many times. This CDR3 is also generated by other DNA sequences in the sample. The chain joins TRBV5-1 to TRBJ2-5, with 8 bases that match TRBD2. V was pared by 0 bases and J by 7 bases, with 5 bases of the junction left unmatched. In germline, CDR1 is SGHRS, CDR2 YFSETQ. The CDR3 contains 14 residues. The CDR3 sequence: CASSLDAGGGTQYF. The CDR3, as DNA: TGCGCCAGCAGCTTGGATGCGGGAGGCGGGACCCAGTACTTC.

CDR3 nucleotide sequence: TGTGCCAGCTCACCACAAATGTGGTCGAGCTCTGGAAACACCATATATTTT. It is translated as CASSPQMWSSSGNTIYF. The chain couples TRBV18 to TRBJ1-3; no definite D call. The CDR3 contains 17 residues. Looked up from germline, CDR1 is KGHSH and CDR2 is LQKENI. V dropped 1 base and J dropped 0 bases, with 13 bases sitting between them.

The V and J genes are TRBV29-1 and TRBJ1-5; maybe TRBD1 (5 bases). CDR3 size: 13 residues. Germline V gene lookup returns CDR1 SQVTM and CDR2 ANQGSEA. The ends were cut back, 4 bases at V and 4 bases at J, with 11 bases in the middle. This CDR3 reads CSVAPGRNQPQHF. The CDR3 DNA follows: TGCAGCGTTGCCCCGGGACGTAATCAGCCCCAGCATTTT.

The V call is TRBV7-3, the J call TRBJ2-6; 9 bases align to TRBD1. This CDR3 has 17 residues. With V trimmed by 5 bases and J by 0 bases, 5 bases remained unmatched. Germline V gene sequence: CDR1 SGHTA, CDR2 FQGTGA. This CDR3 reads CASSPGTGSSGANVLTF. CDR3 coding DNA: TGTGCCAGCAGCCCCGGGACAGGGAGCTCTGGGGCCAACGTCCTGACTTTC. Full variable domain (rest looked up from reference TRBV7-3 and TRBJ2-6): GAGVSQTPSNKVTEKGKYVELRCDPISGHTALYWYRQSLGQGPEFLIYFQGTGAADDSGLPNDRFFAVRPEGSVSTLKIQRTERGDSAVYLCASSPGTGSSGANVLTFGAGSRLTVL.

In nucleotides, the CDR3 is TGTGCCAGCCGCAATCGGACAGGCACAGATACGCAGTATTTT. This gives the protein CASRNRTGTDTQYF. The gene calls are TRBV7-2 and TRBJ2-3; the D gene is possibly TRBD1 (6 bases). Per the germline V gene, CDR1 is SGHTA and CDR2 is FQGNSA. This CDR3 has 14 amino acids. The V end lost 8 bases, the J end lost 1 base, and 13 bases lay between the germline ends.

This clone was observed a few times. This chain connects TRBV9 to TRBJ1-3; D call uncertain. CDR3 length equals 13 residues. Germline assignment: CDR1 SGDLS and CDR2 YYNGEE. Trimming left V 0 bases short and J 8 bases short, with 9 bases between. CDR3 amino acids: CASSVGGADTIYF. For the CDR3, the DNA is TGTGCCAGCAGCGTAGGAGGAGCGGACACCATATATTTT.

The chain is built from TRBV4-3 and TRBJ1-1, with D hard to call. CDR1 is LGHNA and CDR2 is YSLEER in the germline V gene. The CDR3 runs 14 residues. V lost 0 bases and J 2 bases, leaving 7 bases between the germline ends. The CDR3 region is CASSQEAVNTEAFF. In DNA form, the CDR3 reads TGCGCCAGCAGCCAAGAGGCCGTAAACACTGAAGCTTTCTTT.

This clone was found many times. The chain has TRBV6-6 and TRBJ1-6; 11 positions match TRBD1. After removal of 7 bases from V and 11 bases from J, the junction contained 10 bases not matched to a gene. This CDR3 has 15 amino acids. Looked up from germline, CDR1 is MNHNY and CDR2 is SVGAGI (reference sequence). The CDR3 reads CASNVPGQGEAPLHF. Written as DNA, the CDR3 is TGTGCCAGCAACGTCCCGGGACAGGGGGAGGCACCCCTCCACTTT.

The chain is built from TRBV6-1 and TRBJ1-2; weak D call: TRBD1 (5 bases). This CDR3 is built from 13 residues. V lost 5 bases and J lost 8, with 15 bases in between. Per the germline V gene, CDR1 is MNHNS and CDR2 is SASEGT. In nucleotides, the CDR3 is TGTGCCAGCAGTAAACAGGCCCTAGAGGGCTACACCTTC. Residues: CASSKQALEGYTF.

The sample holds a few counts of this clone. The chain joins TRBV10-3 to TRBJ1-6; 7 nucleotides agree with TRBD1. Germline V gene lookup returns CDR1 ENHRY and CDR2 SYGVKD. V shed 6 bases and J 5 bases; nucleotides not matched to a gene: 7. This CDR3 has 15 residues. This CDR3 reads CAISPGTADNSPLHF. DNA for the CDR3: TGTGCCATCAGCCCTGGGACAGCCGATAATTCACCCCTCCACTTT.

This chain joins TRBV5-1 and TRBJ2-1; D possibly uses TRBD1 or TRBD2 (6 bases each). Germline lookup yields CDR1 SGHRS and CDR2 YFSETQ. The CDR3 extends over 15 amino acids. Trimming removed 3 bases at V and 4 bases at J, with 14 bases between. The CDR3 nucleotides read TGCGCCAGCAGCTCAGTAGGGGGGAGATACAATGAGCAGTTCTTC. Translation gives CASSSVGGRYNEQFF. The full variable domain, completed using reference TRBV5-1 and TRBJ2-1, is KAGVTQTPRYLIKTRGQQVTLSCSPISGHRSVSWYQQTPGQGLQFLFEYFSETQRNKGNFPGRFSGRQFSNSRSEMNVSTLELGDSALYLCASSSVGGRYNEQFFGPGTRLTVL.

This chain links TRBV9 with TRBJ2-7; D possibly matches TRBD1 or TRBD2 (5 bases each). This CDR3 is built from 15 residues. CDR1 and CDR2 from the germline V gene are SGDLS and YYNGEE. Trimming stripped 0 bases from V and 7 bases from J, with 17 bases between. The CDR3 here is CASSVDRTGMGEQYF. Written as DNA, the CDR3 is TGTGCCAGCAGCGTAGACAGGACGGGGATGGGGGAGCAGTACTTC.

Only a few counts were recorded for this clone. The V gene is TRBV18, the J gene TRBJ2-5; maybe TRBD2 (5 bases). The CDR3 is 15 residues long. Trimming took off 3 bases at V and 7 bases at J, with 18 bases between the two ends. Germline CDR1 KGHSH, CDR2 LQKENI. This CDR3 is CASSPRDRGLGTQYF. The CDR3 DNA reads TGTGCCAGCTCACCGAGAGATCGCGGGCTTGGGACCCAGTACTTC.

The chain uses TRBV7-9 and TRBJ1-1; unclear D gene. CDR1 is SEHNR, CDR2 FQNEAQ, per germline (reference sequence). This CDR3 is 13 amino acids long. V was trimmed by 1 base and J by 5 bases, leaving 8 bases between them. CDR3: CASSLEVGTEAFF. CDR3 DNA sequence: TGTGCCAGCAGCTTAGAGGTAGGGACTGAAGCTTTCTTT.

The rearrangement joins TRBV28 to TRBJ1-3; TRBD1 might be the D (5 bases). Trimming shortened V by 8 bases and J by 7 bases, and 12 bases separated the two germline ends. Germline V CDR1 and CDR2: MDHEN, SYDVKM. The length of the CDR3 is 12 residues. DNA of the CDR3: TGTGCCAGCTCAAGGGGAAGGAACACCATATATTTT. This sequence encodes CASSRGRNTIYF.

This chain connects TRBV19 to TRBJ1-6, with a weak D call TRBD1 (5 bases). V lost 0 bases and J 10 bases, leaving 13 bases between the germline ends. The CDR3 totals 15 residues. Per the germline V gene, CDR1 is LNHDA and CDR2 is SQIVND (reference sequence). In DNA, the CDR3 is TGTGCCAGTAGTATAGAGGGCGCGCAGGGATCACCCCTCCACTTT. This gives the protein CASSIEGAQGSPLHF.

This clone was observed a few times. This chain uses TRBV18 with TRBJ2-7; D is perhaps TRBD2 (5 bases). Trimming cost V 5 bases and J 3 bases, with 11 bases left between them. The V gene's germline CDR1 is KGHSH and CDR2 LQKENI. CDR3 length: 13 residues. The CDR3 here is CASSEGLLYEQYF. The CDR3 bases are TGTGCCAGCTCAGAAGGACTCCTCTACGAGCAGTACTTC.